The 11 T cell receptor beta chains below were found in one sample sequenced in a study of OX40 agonist ivuxolimab in advanced cancers. Sequencing used immunoSEQ multiplex PCR; TCRdb keeps in-frame clones, though not all of them. The table lists more than 25,000 clones, 75% to 90% of them singletons. The specimen comprised CD4+ or CD8+ T cells sorted from blood, sampled in a trial of the OX40 agonist ivuxolimab. The receptors shown here come from an adult with an advanced solid tumor such as melanoma, head and neck, liver or kidney cancer.

V usage is TRBV10-3 and J usage is TRBJ1-3, with D perhaps matching TRBD1 (5 bases). The CDR3 sequence is 16 residues long. Per germline, CDR1 ENHRY and CDR2 SYGVKD. V was clipped by 2 bases and J by 4 bases, with 15 bases between them. The CDR3 bases are TGTGCCATCAGTGAGATCGGAGGGGAAGGGGGAAACACCATATATTTT. It encodes CAISEIGGEGGNTIYF.

This clone was recorded once. This CDR3 reads CASSVASGAGGKNIQYF. CDR3 nucleotide sequence: TGTGCCAGCAGCGTAGCAAGCGGCGCGGGGGGCAAAAACATTCAGTACTTC. The rearrangement links TRBV9 to TRBJ2-4, with 8 bases that match TRBD2. V lost 0 bases and J lost 3; bases outside the gene matches: 8. This CDR3 region has 17 residues. Germline assignment: CDR1 SGDLS and CDR2 YYNGEE.

The CDR3 region has the DNA TGTGCCAGCAGCGTAGAAGCCTCAGGGTTTCAGCCCCAGCATTTT. Its protein is CASSVEASGFQPQHF. The chain combines TRBV9 with TRBJ1-5, with D perhaps matching TRBD1 (5 bases). The germline V gene has CDR1 SGDLS and CDR2 YYNGEE. V lost 0 bases, J lost 6 bases, and 13 bases lay in between. This CDR3 has 15 amino acids.

As DNA, the CDR3 is TGTGCCAGTAACCTACTAGCGGGAGGCGCTGATACGCAGTATTTT. Residues: CASNLLAGGADTQYF. J is TRBJ2-3 and V is TRBV19; TRBD2 agrees at 12 bases. CDR1 is LNHDA and CDR2 is SQIVND in the germline V gene (reference sequence). The J segment lost 6 bases and the V segment lost 7 bases, leaving 8 bases of the junction unmatched. The CDR3 extends over 15 amino acids.

The chain is built from TRBV18 and TRBJ2-7, with D hard to call. The CDR3 loop spans 15 amino acids. Trimming cost V 4 bases and J 3 bases, with 16 bases left between them. CDR1 is KGHSH and CDR2 is LQKENI in the germline V gene. The DNA for the CDR3 is TGTGCCAGCTCACAAGCTTCTGACGGTAGCTACGAGCAGTACTTC. Translating it yields CASSQASDGSYEQYF.

V is TRBV27 and J is TRBJ2-3; D gene uncertain. This CDR3 spans 15 amino acids. The germline V gene has CDR1 MNHEY and CDR2 SMNVEV (reference sequence). V was shortened by 3 bases and J by 0 bases, with 10 bases between the two germline ends. The CDR3 region is CASSFTAYSTDTQYF. In DNA, the CDR3 is TGTGCCAGCAGTTTCACAGCTTATAGCACAGATACGCAGTATTTT.

This clone turned up a few times. The rearrangement uses TRBV4-1 and TRBJ2-7; TRBD2 agrees at 7 bases. Germline CDR1 is MGHRA and CDR2 is YSYEKL. The CDR3 is 15 residues long. The V gene end was trimmed by 3 bases and the J gene end by 1 base; junction bases not matched to a gene: 6. The chain's CDR3 is CASSQTSSSSYEQYF. As DNA, the CDR3 is TGCGCCAGCAGCCAGACTAGCTCATCATCCTACGAGCAGTACTTC.

The chain carries TRBV15 and TRBJ1-4; possibly TRBD1 for D (5 bases). The V end was cut by 3 bases, the J end by 2 bases, with 13 bases between. The CDR3 runs to 16 residues. Germline loops: CDR1 LNHNV, CDR2 YYDKDF (reference sequence). The chain's CDR3 is CATSRRRDGTNEKLFF. CDR3 sequence (DNA): TGTGCCACCAGCAGGCGCCGGGACGGGACTAATGAAAAACTGTTTTTT.

The chain joins TRBV6-1 to TRBJ2-3; 13 bases line up with TRBD2. From germline, CDR1 is MNHNS and CDR2 SASEGT. The V and J ends lost 4 bases and 4 bases, in that order; junction bases with no gene match: 2. This CDR3 has 15 residues. The CDR3 loop reads CASSGTSGSPDTQYF. CDR3 in DNA: TGTGCCAGCAGTGGGACTAGCGGGAGTCCAGATACGCAGTATTTT.

This chain joins TRBV7-9 and TRBJ2-7; 7 bases line up with TRBD2. J was trimmed by 5 bases and V by 4 bases; bases with no gene match: 5. Per the germline V gene, CDR1 is SEHNR and CDR2 is FQNEAQ (reference sequence). The CDR3 length is 13 residues. The CDR3 bases are TGTGCCAGCAGCTGGGGGGGTTCCAACGAGCAGTACTTC. Its translation: CASSWGGSNEQYF.

The rearrangement uses TRBV2 and TRBJ1-4; 10 bases line up with TRBD1. The ends lost 6 bases at V and 8 bases at J; junction bases unmatched: 9. This CDR3 contains 15 residues. Germline assignment: CDR1 SNHLY and CDR2 FYNNEI. The CDR3 DNA reads as TGTGCCAGCAGAGGGCGACAGGGGGCGAGGGAAAAACTGTTTTTT. As protein: CASRGRQGAREKLFF.